This TCR beta chain was recovered during a study of Ad26.COV2.S vaccination and SARS-CoV-2 variants. Overall study context: Trial arm assignment for the donor was COV1001 Ad26.COV2.S.

Germline V lookup: CDR1 SGDLS, CDR2 YYNGEE. The CDR3 is 14 amino acids. V gave up 0 bases and J gave up 2 bases, with 8 bases separating them. Treatment described: around 19 received Ad26.COV2.S at low or high dose, single or two shots; several received placebo; per-sample allocation not given. Specimens were obtained on day 63 following the first vaccine or placebo injection. Only in-frame clones appear in the TCRdb table, and some are missing; sequencing was by immunoSEQ multiplex PCR. This table has about 400,000 clones, over 75% appearing once. The sequence was obtained from a person aged 18-65 years who received the Ad26.COV2.S COVID-19 vaccine or a placebo. This chain connects TRBV9 to TRBJ2-5; possibly TRBD1 for D (6 bases). Source: peripheral blood, taken in a trial of Ad26.COV2.S vaccine versus placebo. CDR3 protein: CASSVAQGQETQYF. The CDR3 bases are TGTGCCAGCAGCGTAGCCCAGGGGCAAGAGACCCAGTACTTC.